A single sample is the source of the 13 T cell receptor beta chains below, sequenced in a study of pediatric ulcerative colitis. Profiled with immunoSEQ multiplex PCR; TCRdb holds only in-frame clones, not every one. In the table there are 12,000 to 15,000 clones, just under 90% of which are singletons. The sequencing sample was made of blood. The receptors derive from a boy younger than 18 with moderate ulcerative colitis.

This chain links TRBV6-1 with TRBJ1-3, with a weak D call TRBD1 (5 bases). This CDR3 is built from 16 residues. Germline CDR1 and CDR2: MNHNS and SASEGT. Trimming removed 3 bases at V and 2 bases at J, with 14 bases between. The DNA for the CDR3 is TGTGCCAGCAGTGAGCAACCGGGGCCCACTGGAAACACCATATATTTT. This translates into CASSEQPGPTGNTIYF.

The V call is TRBV5-4, the J call TRBJ2-1; D not resolved. CDR3 length: 15 residues. CDR1 is SGHNT, CDR2 YYREEE, per germline (reference sequence). Trimming cost V 4 bases and J 0 bases, with 11 bases left between them. The CDR3 region has the DNA TGTGCCAGCAGCCCCGCGGCCCTCTCCTACAATGAGCAGTTCTTC. Translating it yields CASSPAALSYNEQFF.

As regards this clone: One end of the junction varies from germline; a read error may be responsible. V and J are TRBV29-1 and TRBJ1-2; TRBD1 agrees at 9 bases. Germline V gene lookup returns CDR1 SQVTM and CDR2 ANQGSEA. CDR3 size: 12 residues. CDR3 amino acids: CSVEDPGQGFTF. For the CDR3, the DNA is TGCAGCGTTGAAGACCCGGGACAGGGCTTCACCTTC.

The J gene is TRBJ2-7, the V gene TRBV28; 11 bases are shared with TRBD2. Germline V gene lookup returns CDR1 MDHEN and CDR2 SYDVKM. With V trimmed by 0 bases and J by 3 bases, 4 bases remained unmatched. The length of the CDR3 is 16 residues. Here the CDR3 reads CASSLWGTSGDYEQYF. The CDR3, as DNA: TGTGCCAGCAGTTTATGGGGGACTAGCGGAGACTACGAGCAGTACTTC.

In this sample, this clone turned up once. The chain is built from TRBV11-3 and TRBJ2-3, with a possible D match to TRBD2 (5 bases). The CDR3 sequence is 16 residues long. Germline V CDR1 and CDR2: SGHNT, YENEEA. The V gene lost 0 bases and the J gene lost 0 bases, with 10 bases spanning the gap. CDR3 protein: CASSLDGLDSTDTQYF. For the CDR3, the DNA is TGTGCCAGCAGCTTAGATGGACTGGACAGCACAGATACGCAGTATTTT.

The V and J genes are TRBV30 and TRBJ2-7; TRBD2 agrees at 14 bases. The V gene end was trimmed by 5 bases and the J gene end by 7 bases; junction bases not matched to a gene: 7. The CDR3 is 14 amino acids. Germline V gene sequence: CDR1 GTSNPN, CDR2 SVGIG (reference sequence). In DNA form, the CDR3 reads TGTGCCTGGGAGGGACTAGCGGGAGTGGGGGAGCAGTACTTC. Protein product: CAWEGLAGVGEQYF.

In DNA, the CDR3 is TGTGCCAGCAGGTGGGGGTACACAGATACGCAGTATTTT. It encodes CASRWGYTDTQYF. The chain couples TRBV27 to TRBJ2-3; D might be TRBD1 or TRBD2, each matching 5 bases. The CDR3 covers 13 residues. V lost 6 bases, J lost 2 bases, and 9 bases lay in between. Looked up from germline, CDR1 is MNHEY and CDR2 is SMNVEV (reference sequence).

J is TRBJ2-7 and V is TRBV19; the match to TRBD1 covers 7 bases. V dropped 6 bases and J dropped 0; count of bases not matched to a gene: 8. CDR1 and CDR2 (germline): LNHDA, SQIVND (reference sequence). CDR3 length equals 15 residues. The CDR3 loop is CASSNDREFSYEQYF. The CDR3 DNA reads as TGTGCCAGTAGCAACGACAGGGAATTCTCCTACGAGCAGTACTTC.

The V and J genes are TRBV28 and TRBJ2-5; D call uncertain. The length of the CDR3 is 14 residues. V dropped 5 bases and J dropped 4 bases, with 14 bases sitting between them. Germline loops: CDR1 MDHEN, CDR2 SYDVKM. The CDR3 loop is CASSQPPVGETQYF. As DNA, the CDR3 is TGTGCCAGCAGTCAACCCCCAGTAGGAGAGACCCAGTACTTC.

The chain joins TRBV5-4 to TRBJ2-3; unclear D gene. The germline CDR1 and CDR2 sequences are SGHNT and YYREEE (reference sequence). The V end lost 0 bases, the J end lost 2 bases, and 4 bases lay between the germline ends. CDR3 size: 13 residues. The CDR3 spells CASSLGSTDTQYF. As DNA, the CDR3 is TGTGCCAGCAGCTTGGGCTCCACAGATACGCAGTATTTT.

This clone was detected a few times. The chain recombines TRBV28 with TRBJ2-1, with TRBD2 matching 7 bases. Germline V gene lookup returns CDR1 MDHEN and CDR2 SYDVKM. CDR3 length: 17 amino acids. V lost 9 bases to trimming and J lost 6 bases; unmatched junction nucleotides: 20. The DNA for the CDR3 is TGTGCCAGTCATTCTTCTTTGATGGCAGCGGGAAGCAATGAGCAGTTCTTC. Protein product: CASHSSLMAAGSNEQFF.

CDR3 residues: CASIPGTSGRGHEQFF. DNA of the CDR3: TGTGCCAGCATTCCAGGGACTAGCGGGAGGGGTCATGAGCAGTTCTTC. The genes are TRBV2 and TRBJ2-1, with 16 positions matching TRBD2. V shed 7 bases, J shed 8 bases, and the junction held 8 bases outside the gene matches. The germline V gene encodes CDR1 SNHLY and CDR2 FYNNEI. The CDR3 has 16 amino acids.

A few counts support this clone. The rearrangement uses TRBV5-6 and TRBJ2-1; D is possibly TRBD1 or TRBD2 (5 bases each). The CDR3 has 10 amino acids. Per the germline V gene, CDR1 is SGHDT and CDR2 is YYEEEE. V dropped 7 bases and J dropped 6 bases, with 5 bases sitting between them. The CDR3, as DNA: TGTGCCAGCGGGGGCAATGAGCAGTTCTTC. This sequence encodes CASGGNEQFF.